The entry below describes one T cell receptor (beta chain). This clone was recorded many times. What antigen it recognizes has not been identified. Base qualities were left out, and no much larger clone turns up one base away. The sample comes from a study of cytomegalovirus exposure and HLA in healthy donors (dated by TCRdb to between 2016 and 2019). Concerning the study at large: According to an earlier analysis of a few hundred of the donors, about 179 million T cells yielded roughly 110 million unique TCR beta sequences and around 300 Gb of sequence data. An early release that covered some 640 HLA-typed donors contained 250 to 350 gigabases of sequencing data and tens of millions of unique TCR sequences. Of the 398 genotyped donors, about 80% fell in the genetic ancestry cluster associated with self-reported Caucasian donors. The study was designed to test whether signatures of past pathogen exposure could be identified by cataloging public T cell receptors. The study profiled the T cell repertoires of around 700 subjects by immunosequencing and related them to cytomegalovirus serostatus. In addition to the first cohort of 666 subjects, a separate validation cohort of 120 different subjects was used. High-throughput TCR immunosequencing, statistical association of individual TCRs with disease status, and machine learning were combined to predict cytomegalovirus infection status. A later analysis re-analyzed previously published TCR beta repertoires from roughly 690 donors and added high-resolution HLA genotyping to study TCR occurrence patterns. The later analysis used no new phenotypic data to find candidate immune exposures, relying instead on TCR beta sequences and their occurrence across donors. To decide whether each TCR beta V gene segment behaved as functional or pseudogenic, an earlier analysis of some 600 of the donors relied on high-throughput TCR beta sequencing. Donor age, sex, ethnicity and CMV serostatus were collected together with the repertoire data. Genome-wide SNP genotypes for about 65% of the roughly 700 donors were used in a later genetic analysis, which treated that subset as a discovery cohort. All discovery cohort repertoires had been generated using a single sequencing platform. HLA typing covered class I and class II loci at four-digit resolution. Typing coverage differed by locus: A, B, C, DRB1 and DQB1 were typed in roughly 620-630 donors, DQA1 in about 500, DPA1 in 600 to 610, and DPB1 in around 440. A handful of DR-DQ haplotypes were handled as single units for association and clustering because linkage in the cohort was strong. Among several hundred genotyped donors of the cohort, an average of roughly 230,000 unique TCR beta nucleotide sequences was sequenced per donor, of which roughly 17% were non-productive.

General findings and caveats noted by the study authors: A later genetic analysis associated a missense DCLRE1C variant with V-gene and J-gene trimming of TCR beta chains, and an independent cohort replicated the association. A later analysis found that most CMV-associated TCR beta chains appeared HLA-restricted, with HLA associations seemingly driven largely by CMV exposure. Most TCR sequences were observed very rarely across donors, whereas some public TCRs were present in many individuals. In an earlier analysis of some 540 of the donors, most TCR beta V segments appeared in productive rearrangements about 87% or about 30% of the time, broadly matching IMGT annotations. In a later analysis, several top co-occurrence clusters were reported to appear linked to parvovirus B19, influenza, CMV and Epstein-Barr virus. Presence/absence analyses assumed roughly uniform sequencing depth across donors, an assumption that may not hold. In vitro tests confirmed that a few of the cytomegalovirus-associated TCR beta chains recognize cytomegalovirus antigens. Specific HLA alleles were associated with around 18,000 TCR beta sequences at a false discovery rate of 0.05 in a later analysis. This cohort had only TCR beta chains sequenced, and the lack of alpha or paired-chain data limited which features could be detected. According to the authors, the approach could potentially be generalized to other disease states and immunological phenotypes. In both the original and validation cohorts, the classifier was reported to diagnose cytomegalovirus status with high specificity and sensitivity. A cluster of highly shared sequence variants was judged likely to be a technical artifact of the sequencing pipeline. Linkage disequilibrium might explain the correlated functional status among segregating V segments, but an unknown experimental factor could not be ruled out. According to a later analysis, TCR association rates differed among HLA loci, with DRB1 alleles showing the most associated TCRs and HLA-C alleles showing the fewest. When HLA alleles, especially DR and DQ, strongly co-occurred, attributing TCR associations to individual alleles was difficult. The study gave a list of some 150 TCR beta chains associated with cytomegalovirus. Immune exposure information for the cohort was limited to CMV serostatus. A later analysis found that HLA-associated TCR beta chains were more clonally expanded and had lower generation probabilities than equally common non-associated chains. Approximately 18 rarely observed V segments, including chromosome 9 orphons, were excluded from the earlier analysis of several hundred of the donors because counts were too low. A further reported finding was that TCR beta sequences accurately predicted the HLA-A and HLA-B alleles for most subjects in the first cohort. HLA typing was unavailable for some donors at each locus, so association tests used only the typed subset. Compared with the approximately 670-donor mean, donors in an Asian-associated ancestry cluster had fewer N-insertions in productive TCRs, according to a later genetic analysis.

Libraries were made using the immunoSEQ multiplex PCR assay. A mixture of 60 forward primers for TCR Vbeta segments and 13 reverse primers for TCR Jbeta segments was used in the multiplex PCR. Amplification of the CDR3 region of rearranged TCR beta genes was performed with a multiplex PCR assay on genomic DNA. On the Illumina HiSeq System, the amplified TCR beta libraries were sequenced as 87-base-pair reads. From the authors' description of their analysis: A later analysis counted approximately 84 million unique TCR beta chains across the 666 repertoires, and about 10 million of these chains were shared by at least two donors. A nearest-neighbor algorithm error-corrected the raw reads and collapsed the reads into unique sequences, merging closely related sequences to remove PCR and sequencing errors. CDR3 sequences were aligned to IMGT reference sequences to assign V, D and J gene segments. Each retained sequence needed at least a six-nucleotide match to both a V gene segment and a J gene segment. Rearrangements were classified as productive when the CDR3 lacked stop codons and remained in frame with V and J, and all other rearrangements were classified as non-productive. CDR3 was defined according to IMGT convention as the region running from the second conserved V-encoded cysteine to the conserved J-encoded phenylalanine. The earlier analysis of 587 of the donors excluded sequences that lacked an unambiguous match to a single V gene segment. An earlier analysis of a few hundred of the donors classified V segments as functional when productive rearrangements were above 56.7% and as segregating when the standard deviation between donors was above 5%. A statistical classification framework was developed to diagnose cytomegalovirus status using the catalog of TCR beta chain sequences. V and J gene assignment, in a later analysis, came from comparing TCR nucleotide sequences with IMGT/GENE-DB human TR gene sequences. Using the TCRdist pipeline, a later analysis assigned CDR3 sequences along with most-parsimonious VDJ recombination scenarios. In a later analysis, each TCR beta chain was defined by its CDR3 amino acid sequence together with its V-gene family, and reads lacking a unique V-gene family were excluded. As a way to deal with suspected cross-contamination and a sequencing artifact, a later analysis dropped 592 nucleotide sequences that were highly shared and had low generation probability. In a later analysis, a clonal expansion index was calculated for each public chain from normalized within-repertoire ranks of inferred template counts. In a later analysis, generation probabilities were computed using a VDJ recombination model fitted to out-of-frame rearrangements, and the results were checked against IGoR. A later analysis scored TCR-TCR, TCR-HLA and TCR-CMV co-occurrence with hypergeometric tests, applying a repertoire-size bias correction to TCR pairs. In a later analysis, false discovery rates were estimated by permuting HLA or CMV assignments 20 times. In a later analysis, co-occurring TCRs were grouped using DBSCAN, with TCRdist sequence similarity added in when clustering inside HLA-allele-positive subsets. Repertoires with fewer than 30,000 or more than 120,000 public chains, plus five repertoires with anomalous nucleotide sharing, were excluded from co-occurrence clustering. The table comes from immuneACCESS by way of TCRdb, which keeps in-frame sequences with V and J called. Part of the clones is missing from these tables; in studies checked, under half for an unresolved V gene and the rest for unknown reasons. For V, J and clone size, that table is used; D and trimming come from the DNA. A total of 95,000 to 130,000 clones appear in this sample, roughly 69% of them only once. Just under 9.5% of the sample is taken by the ten largest.

The cohort was made up of hundreds of healthy bone marrow donors. At the time of sampling, all cohort members were nominally healthy, though unrecorded immune exposures were likely present. The donor was CMV seropositive and was included in the group of 270 or so seropositive cohort members. Each donor provided a peripheral blood sample, and peripheral blood mononuclear cells were used for TCR beta sequencing. The Qiagen DNeasy Blood Extraction Kit was used to extract genomic DNA from the blood cell samples. This clonotype was sampled from a woman aged 40 to 50 in good health and CMV-seropositive. The material sequenced was PBMCs.

The CDR3 here reads CAWDRGGTEAFF. The sequenced DNA: TGTGCCTGGGACAGGGGTGGCACTGAAGCTTTCTTT. The sequence joins TRBV30 to TRBJ1-1, with TRBD1 matching 8 junction bases. Spanning cysteine to phenylalanine, the CDR3 consists of 12 amino acids. The entry retains the CDR3 DNA only, 36 bases that are in frame from base 1. Trimming leaves V shorter by 5 bases and J shorter by 4 bases, with the junction holding 3 bases beyond the gene matches. The germline V gene (reference sequence) supplies CDR1 GTSNPN and CDR2 SVGIG.